Below are 32 T cell receptor beta chains sequenced from a single sample in a study of cytomegalovirus exposure and HLA in healthy donors. Method: immunoSEQ multiplex PCR; TCRdb's copy keeps in-frame clones and lacks some. The sample consists of 200,000 to 250,000 clones, 75% to 90% of them appearing once. Sequencing was done on a sample of PBMCs. The source of these receptors is a woman aged 25 to 39 in good health and CMV-seropositive.

Concerning this clone: Other DNA sequences in this specimen translate into the identical CDR3. The V and J genes are TRBV29-1 and TRBJ1-2; 7 nucleotides match TRBD1. The V segment lost 6 bases and the J segment 3 bases; nucleotides outside the gene matches: 1. From germline, CDR1 is SQVTM and CDR2 ANQGSEA. The CDR3 spans 11 residues. The CDR3 reads CSVGTDYGYTF. CDR3 DNA: TGCAGCGTCGGGACAGACTATGGCTACACCTTC.

The chain uses TRBV18 and TRBJ2-7, with 14 bases matching TRBD2. The ends lost 5 bases at V and 0 bases at J; junction bases unmatched: 6. The CDR3 contains 17 residues. CDR1 and CDR2 (germline): KGHSH, LQKENI. CDR3 sequence reads: CASSGTSGRTSSYEQYF. CDR3 nucleotide sequence: TGTGCCAGCTCAGGGACTAGCGGGAGAACCAGCTCCTACGAGCAGTACTTC.

The V gene is TRBV29-1, the J gene TRBJ2-5, with D perhaps being TRBD1 or TRBD2 (5 bases each). This CDR3 has 13 amino acids. Germline-derived CDR1 and CDR2 are SQVTM and ANQGSEA. Trimming stripped 5 bases from V and 7 bases from J, with 17 bases between. CDR3 sequence: CSVTGTVEGTQYF. The CDR3 bases are TGCAGCGTTACCGGGACGGTAGAGGGGACCCAGTACTTC. Looking up the rest from reference TRBV29-1 and TRBJ2-5 gives the full variable domain: SAVISQKPSRDICQRGTSLTIQCQVDSQVTMMFWYRQQPGQSLTLIATANQGSEATYESGFVIDKFPISRPNLTFSTLTVSNMSPEDSSIYLCSVTGTVEGTQYFGPGTRLLVL.

The rearrangement joins TRBV18 to TRBJ2-7, with D perhaps TRBD1 (5 bases). Trimming removed 3 bases at V and 1 base at J, with 13 bases between. This CDR3 comprises 15 residues. Germline CDR1 KGHSH, CDR2 LQKENI. The CDR3 loop is CASSPAIGVSYEQYF. The CDR3 DNA follows: TGTGCCAGCTCACCCGCAATAGGGGTTTCCTACGAGCAGTACTTC.

This clone showed up just once. The CDR3 region is CAINVAGEPRSEQFF. CDR3 sequence (DNA): TGTGCCATCAACGTAGCGGGAGAGCCACGTAGTGAGCAGTTCTTC. J is TRBJ2-1 and V is TRBV10-3; 9 nucleotides line up with TRBD2. Germline-derived CDR1 and CDR2 are ENHRY and SYGVKD. The CDR3 loop spans 15 amino acids. V was pared by 7 bases and J by 9 bases, with 13 bases of the junction left unmatched.

The chain is built from TRBV5-1 and TRBJ2-7; D gene unclear. V was shortened by 0 bases and J by 6 bases, with 7 bases between the two germline ends. The CDR3 has 12 residues. In germline, CDR1 is SGHRS, CDR2 YFSETQ. CDR3 DNA sequence: TGCGCCAGCAGCTTGGCCGATCGCGAGCAGTACTTC. It translates to CASSLADREQYF.

The sample holds many counts of this clone. The V and J genes are TRBV4-2 and TRBJ2-6; 8 bases match TRBD2. Per the germline V gene, CDR1 is LGHNA and CDR2 is YNFKEQ. CDR3 length equals 17 residues. V shed 4 bases and J 0 bases; nucleotides not matched to a gene: 5. In DNA form, the CDR3 reads TGTGCCAGCAGCCTGAGCGGGAGTTTCTCTGGGGCCAACGTCCTGACTTTC. The encoded protein is CASSLSGSFSGANVLTF.

This chain joins TRBV18 and TRBJ1-1, with D unclear. CDR1 is KGHSH, CDR2 LQKENI, per germline. Trimming shortened V by 4 bases and J by 2 bases, and 23 bases separated the two germline ends. This CDR3 has 18 amino acids. CDR3 in DNA: TGTGCCAGCTCACAATTCGATGTTGGTCCAGCGGTAAACACTGAAGCTTTCTTT. It encodes CASSQFDVGPAVNTEAFF.

CDR3 in DNA: TGTGCCAGCAGTAGCTACTCAGGGGACGAGCAGTACTTC. It encodes CASSSYSGDEQYF. The chain joins TRBV27 to TRBJ2-7; tentatively, D is TRBD1 (6 bases). There are 13 residues in the CDR3. From germline, CDR1 is MNHEY and CDR2 SMNVEV (reference sequence). V lost 5 bases and J lost 5, with 13 bases in between.

The genes are TRBV29-1 and TRBJ2-1, with D possibly TRBD1 on 5 matching bases. The germline CDR1 and CDR2 sequences are SQVTM and ANQGSEA. The CDR3 runs to 12 residues. Trimming removed 5 bases at V and 4 bases at J, with 9 bases between. CDR3 sequence reads: CSVNQGYNEQFF. For the CDR3, the DNA is TGCAGCGTTAATCAGGGATACAATGAGCAGTTCTTC.

This chain connects TRBV6-5 to TRBJ2-7, with D maybe TRBD2 (6 bases). The length of the CDR3 is 15 residues. With 2 bases removed from V and 1 base from J, the gap between germline ends came to 12 bases. In germline, CDR1 is MNHEY, CDR2 SVGAGI. CDR3: CASSYGGVGSYEQYF. The DNA of the CDR3 is TGTGCCAGCAGTTACGGCGGGGTAGGGTCCTACGAGCAGTACTTC.

This clone was counted a few times. The missing conserved phenylalanine or tryptophan at the end of this CDR3 makes a read error likely. Because the CDR3's place on the DNA is in doubt, the DNA is left out and the CDR3 is given as listed by TCRdb. The V gene is TRBV19, the J gene TRBJ1-1. Germline V gene sequence: CDR1 LNHDA, CDR2 SQIVND (reference sequence). The CDR3 length equals 12 residues, ends included. The CDR3 sequence: CASSWGDNEPNL.

The chain recombines TRBV7-9 with TRBJ1-1; tentatively, D is TRBD1 (6 bases). V was shortened by 0 bases and J by 5 bases, with 13 bases between the two germline ends. Germline CDR1 is SEHNR and CDR2 is FQNEAQ (reference sequence). This CDR3 spans 15 amino acids. This CDR3 reads CASSLAGGYATEAFF. DNA for the CDR3: TGTGCCAGCAGCTTAGCAGGGGGATATGCGACTGAAGCTTTCTTT. Based on the CDR3 plus reference TRBV7-9 and TRBJ1-1, the full variable domain is DTGVSQNPRHKITKRGQNVTFRCDPISEHNRLYWYRQTLGQGPEFLTYFQNEAQLEKSRLLSDRFSAERPKGSFSTLEIQRTEQGDSAMYLCASSLAGGYATEAFFGQGTRLTVV.

In its sample, this clone was seen once. J is TRBJ2-1 and V is TRBV29-1, with 11 positions matching TRBD2. The CDR3 covers 16 residues. J gave up 7 bases and V 0 bases, and 8 bases lay outside the gene matches. Germline CDR1 reads SQVTM; CDR2 reads ANQGSEA. The CDR3 nucleotides read TGCAGCGTTGAAGATCTTTCTAGCGGGAGGTTTAATGAGCAGTTCTTC. It specifies CSVEDLSSGRFNEQFF.

CDR3 loop: CASAPERREQFF. The CDR3 region has the DNA TGTGCCAGCGCCCCGGAGAGGCGTGAGCAGTTCTTC. The V gene is TRBV6-1, the J gene TRBJ2-1; the D is unclear. V shed 8 bases and J shed 9 bases, with 14 bases lying between them. Germline values: CDR1 MNHNS, CDR2 SASEGT. The CDR3 is 12 residues long.

The chain links TRBV9 to TRBJ1-2; 8 nucleotides match TRBD1. CDR1 is SGDLS and CDR2 is YYNGEE in the germline V gene. V lost 3 bases, J lost 4 bases, and 5 bases stayed unmatched. The CDR3 is 14 amino acids. Here the CDR3 reads CASSATGAAYGYTF. The CDR3 nucleotides are TGTGCCAGCAGCGCGACAGGGGCCGCCTATGGCTACACCTTC.

The genes are TRBV30 and TRBJ2-6, with D perhaps matching TRBD1 (6 bases). The CDR3 has 17 residues. Per the germline V gene, CDR1 is GTSNPN and CDR2 is SVGIG (reference sequence). With 0 bases removed from V and 0 bases from J, the gap between germline ends came to 12 bases. The CDR3 loop reads CAWSVAGVVSGANVLTF. CDR3 DNA: TGTGCCTGGAGTGTAGCAGGGGTGGTCTCTGGGGCCAACGTCCTGACTTTC.

The chain couples TRBV5-1 to TRBJ1-1; 11 nucleotides agree with TRBD1. CDR1 and CDR2 from the germline V gene are SGHRS and YFSETQ. V trimming: 4 bases; J trimming: 4 bases; junction bases outside the gene matches: 3. This CDR3 has 14 residues. The CDR3 is CASSAGTGGTEAFF. CDR3 sequence (DNA): TGCGCCAGCAGCGCCGGGACAGGGGGCACTGAAGCTTTCTTT.

V and J are TRBV30 and TRBJ2-7; D call uncertain. CDR1 GTSNPN and CDR2 SVGIG come from the germline V gene (reference sequence). The V end was cut by 6 bases, the J end by 1 base, with 16 bases between. This CDR3 comprises 14 residues. The CDR3 coding sequence is TGTGCCTGCCACAAAAAAGACTCATCCTACGAGCAGTACTTC. Its protein product is CACHKKDSSYEQYF.

This clone has just a few counts. The chain combines TRBV6-4 with TRBJ2-1, with 7 bases identical to TRBD2. V shed 2 bases and J 0 bases; nucleotides not matched to a gene: 1. This CDR3 is 15 amino acids long. Per germline, CDR1 MRHNA and CDR2 SNTAGT. CDR3 in amino acids: CASSDGEGSYNEQFF. As DNA, the CDR3 is TGTGCCAGCAGTGACGGGGAGGGCTCCTACAATGAGCAGTTCTTC.

The chain employs TRBV29-1 and TRBJ2-2; D remains unclear. The V gene's germline CDR1 is SQVTM and CDR2 ANQGSEA. This CDR3 comprises 13 residues. V lost 4 bases and J lost 1, with 7 bases in between. CDR3 region: CSVARGNTGELFF. The CDR3 bases are TGCAGCGTTGCTCGAGGGAACACCGGGGAGCTGTTTTTT.

The chain is built from TRBV6-5 and TRBJ1-2; D possibly corresponds to TRBD1 (6 bases). V was trimmed by 2 bases and J by 6 bases, leaving 16 bases between them. Germline V CDR1 and CDR2: MNHEY, SVGAGI. This CDR3 has 15 amino acids. The DNA of the CDR3 is TGTGCCAGCAGTTACAGGACAGCAAAAACCCATGGCTACACCTTC. Translation gives CASSYRTAKTHGYTF.

J is TRBJ1-1 and V is TRBV5-6; no definite D call. V shed 2 bases and J shed 1 base, with 6 bases lying between them. The germline gives CDR1 SGHDT, CDR2 YYEEEE. This CDR3 has 13 amino acids. The CDR3 loop reads CASSFSGNTEAFF. CDR3 DNA sequence: TGTGCCAGCAGCTTTTCAGGGAACACTGAAGCTTTCTTT.

This chain links TRBV6-1 with TRBJ2-1; D unresolved. The V end lost 3 bases, the J end lost 9 bases, and 12 bases lay between the germline ends. There are 13 residues in the CDR3. Germline lookup yields CDR1 MNHNS and CDR2 SASEGT. In DNA form, the CDR3 reads TGTGCCAGCAGTGATGTGCGTTCTGGTGAGCAGTTCTTC. Amino acid sequence: CASSDVRSGEQFF.

The gene calls are TRBV27 and TRBJ1-4; 7 nucleotides align to TRBD1. Germline values: CDR1 MNHEY, CDR2 SMNVEV (reference sequence). After removal of 2 bases from V and 13 bases from J, the junction contained 4 bases not matched to a gene. The CDR3 totals 12 residues. CDR3 DNA: TGTGCCAGCAGTTTAACAGGGGACCTACTGTTTTTT. Translation: CASSLTGDLLFF. The variable domain in full, completed from reference TRBV27 and TRBJ1-4, reads EAQVTQNPRYLITVTGKKLTVTCSQNMNHEYMSWYRQDPGLGLRQIYYSMNVEVTDKGDVPEGYKVSRKEKRNFPLILESPSPNQTSLYFCASSLTGDLLFFGSGTQLSVL.

This chain links TRBV10-1 with TRBJ2-3; D is undetermined. CDR1 is WNHNN, CDR2 SYGVQD, per germline (reference sequence). CDR3 length equals 13 residues. Trimming cost V 2 bases and J 4 bases, with 7 bases left between them. The chain's CDR3 is CASSERWADTQYF. The CDR3 bases are TGCGCCAGCAGTGAGCGGTGGGCAGATACGCAGTATTTT.

V gene TRBV5-1 combines with J gene TRBJ1-1, with D unclear. The CDR3 has 14 amino acids. Trimming left V 0 bases short and J 3 bases short, with 9 bases between. The germline V gene encodes CDR1 SGHRS and CDR2 YFSETQ. The CDR3 sequence: CASSLVSSDTEAFF. The CDR3 DNA is TGCGCCAGCAGCTTGGTGAGCTCGGACACTGAAGCTTTCTTT.

The chain carries TRBV5-1 and TRBJ1-2; D remains ambiguous. V lost 4 bases to trimming and J lost 1 base, with 11 bases between them. CDR3 length: 14 residues. CDR1 and CDR2 from the germline V gene are SGHRS and YFSETQ. CDR3 protein: CASSLNIDNYGYTF. CDR3 bases: TGCGCCAGCAGCCTAAATATTGATAACTATGGCTACACCTTC.

V gene TRBV7-8 combines with J gene TRBJ1-1, with 7 nucleotides matching TRBD1. Per the germline V gene, CDR1 is SGHVS and CDR2 is FQNEAQ. The V and J ends lost 7 bases and 1 base, in that order; junction bases with no gene match: 6. The CDR3 runs to 14 residues. CDR3 region: CASNQQGPNTEAFF. CDR3 bases: TGTGCCAGCAACCAACAGGGGCCGAACACTGAAGCTTTCTTT.

As concerns this clone: Other DNA sequences in the same sample also yield this CDR3. This chain links TRBV29-1 with TRBJ1-2; no clear D gene. Germline lookup yields CDR1 SQVTM and CDR2 ANQGSEA. This CDR3 has 11 residues. The V end was cut by 3 bases, the J end by 6 bases, with 8 bases between. This CDR3 is CSVEGRNGYTF. CDR3 sequence (DNA): TGCAGCGTTGAGGGCAGAAATGGCTACACCTTC.

The count of this clone is one. One junction end does not reproduce the germline sequence, and a read error may be involved. Other DNA sequences in the sample encode the same CDR3. V and J are TRBV30 and TRBJ1-5; 7 positions match TRBD1. Germline V CDR1 and CDR2: GTSNPN, SVGIG (reference sequence). CDR3 length: 15 amino acids. The CDR3 region has the DNA TGTGCCTGGAGTTCTCGGGACAGCTCCAATCAGCCTCAGCATTTT. Translation gives CAWSSRDSSNQPQHF.

The rearrangement uses TRBV29-1 and TRBJ2-7; 7 bases match TRBD2. The CDR3 sequence is 13 residues long. V was pared by 5 bases and J by 0 bases, with 4 bases of the junction left unmatched. The germline gives CDR1 SQVTM, CDR2 ANQGSEA. CDR3 sequence (DNA): TGCAGCGTTCACAGCGGGAACTCCTACGAGCAGTACTTC. Amino acids: CSVHSGNSYEQYF.